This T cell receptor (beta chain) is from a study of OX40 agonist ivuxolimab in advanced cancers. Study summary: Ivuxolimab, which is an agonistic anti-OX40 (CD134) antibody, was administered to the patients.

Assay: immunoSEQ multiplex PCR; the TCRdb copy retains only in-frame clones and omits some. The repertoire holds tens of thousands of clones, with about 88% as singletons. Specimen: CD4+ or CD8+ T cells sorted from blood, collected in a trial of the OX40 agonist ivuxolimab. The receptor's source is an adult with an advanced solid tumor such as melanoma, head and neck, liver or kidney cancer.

The CDR3: CAWSVGIADTQYF. The CDR3 DNA is TGTGCCTGGAGTGTCGGAATTGCAGATACGCAGTATTTT. V gene TRBV30 combines with J gene TRBJ2-3; no clear D gene. CDR1 GTSNPN and CDR2 SVGIG come from the germline V gene (reference sequence). The CDR3 covers 13 residues. Trimming cost V 0 bases and J 4 bases, with 8 bases left between them.